This entry lists 22 T cell receptor beta chains sequenced from one sample in a study of graft-versus-host responses after intestinal transplantation. Sequencing used immunoSEQ multiplex PCR; TCRdb keeps in-frame clones, though not all of them. The sample has about 97,000 clones; 90% are singletons. Material: PBMCs, obtained 450 to 460 days after intestinal transplant. Receptor source: a human patient who received an intestinal transplant, so some T cells may come from the graft donor.

This sequence joins TRBV6-5 and TRBJ2-7; D may match TRBD1 or TRBD2 (6 bases each). The CDR3 has 14 residues. Germline V gene lookup returns CDR1 MNHEY and CDR2 SVGAGI. The ends were cut back, 6 bases at V and 0 bases at J, with 12 bases in the middle. CDR3 sequence (DNA): TGTGCCAGCAGGGACAGCGGGTTCTCCTACGAGCAGTACTTC. Its protein product is CASRDSGFSYEQYF.

The genes are TRBV23-1 and TRBJ1-6, with unresolved D. TRBV23-1 is recorded as an ORF, its role being uncertain. The CDR3 has 16 amino acids. V lost 2 bases and J 3 bases, leaving 11 bases between the germline ends. CDR3 sequence (DNA): TGCGCCAGCAGTCAAGGCTGCAGCAGCTATAATTCACCCCTCCACTTT. This gives the protein CASSQGCSSYNSPLHF.

This clone was seen only a few times. The chain couples TRBV6-1 to TRBJ1-2; 8 nucleotides agree with TRBD1. The CDR3 runs to 13 residues. With 3 bases clipped from V and 9 bases from J, the junction kept 6 bases outside the gene matches. From germline, CDR1 is MNHNS and CDR2 SASEGT. Here the CDR3 DNA reads TGTGCCAGCAGTGACCGACAGGGGCCCCGCTACACCTTC. Translated, it gives CASSDRQGPRYTF.

The gene calls are TRBV19 and TRBJ1-5, with a tentative D call TRBD1 (5 bases). Trimming took 5 bases from V and 3 from J, leaving 11 bases between them. Per the germline V gene, CDR1 is LNHDA and CDR2 is SQIVND (reference sequence). The CDR3 has 14 amino acids. The DNA of the CDR3 is TGTGCCAGTAGTGAACGGGACCTCAATCAGCCCCAGCATTTT. Translation: CASSERDLNQPQHF. Full variable domain (rest looked up from reference TRBV19 and TRBJ1-5): DGGITQSPKYLFRKEGQNVTLSCEQNLNHDAMYWYRQDPGQGLRLIYYSQIVNDFQKGDIAEGYSVSREKKESFPLTVTSAQKNPTAFYLCASSERDLNQPQHFGDGTRLSIL.

The V and J genes are TRBV27 and TRBJ1-1; D not resolved. The V end was cut by 3 bases, the J end by 1 base, with 6 bases between. This CDR3 contains 13 residues. Germline assignment: CDR1 MNHEY and CDR2 SMNVEV (reference sequence). Here the CDR3 reads CASSFRENTEAFF. The CDR3 DNA is TGTGCCAGCAGTTTCCGGGAGAACACTGAAGCTTTCTTT.

This chain links TRBV9 with TRBJ2-3; TRBD2 matches at 12 bases. J lost 0 bases, V lost 4 bases, and 3 bases had no gene match. Per germline, CDR1 SGDLS and CDR2 YYNGEE. The CDR3 sequence is 16 residues long. In nucleotides, the CDR3 is TGTGCCAGCAGCCTGACTAGCGGGGGAAGCACAGATACGCAGTATTTT. This codes for CASSLTSGGSTDTQYF. Complete variable domain (other parts from reference TRBV9 and TRBJ2-3): DSGVTQTPKHLITATGQRVTLRCSPRSGDLSVYWYQQSLDQGLQFLIQYYNGEERAKGNILERFSAQQFPDLHSELNLSSLELGDSALYFCASSLTSGGSTDTQYFGPGTRLTVL.

The chain uses TRBV7-9 and TRBJ2-1; 7 bases align to TRBD2. V was pared by 1 base and J by 15 bases, with 9 bases of the junction left unmatched. This CDR3 spans 13 amino acids. Germline CDR1 SEHNR, CDR2 FQNEAQ (reference sequence). The CDR3 DNA follows: TGTGCCAGCAGCTTAGTGGGGGGGGACCCACCGTTCTTC. Its protein is CASSLVGGDPPFF.

The V and J genes are TRBV7-9 and TRBJ2-3; 14 nucleotides align to TRBD2. Losses at the gene ends were 4 bases for V and 4 bases for J; bases not matched to a gene: 13. Germline V gene data show CDR1 as SEHNR and CDR2 as FQNEAQ (reference sequence). The CDR3 runs to 19 residues. The chain's CDR3 is CASSSIQKRLAGGPDTQYF. In nucleotides, the CDR3 is TGTGCCAGCAGCTCAATCCAAAAGAGACTAGCGGGGGGGCCAGATACGCAGTATTTT. Drawing the rest from reference TRBV7-9 and TRBJ2-3, the complete variable domain is DTGVSQNPRHKITKRGQNVTFRCDPISEHNRLYWYRQTLGQGPEFLTYFQNEAQLEKSRLLSDRFSAERPKGSFSTLEIQRTEQGDSAMYLCASSSIQKRLAGGPDTQYFGPGTRLTVL.

This clone was observed a single time. This rearrangement joins TRBV29-1 to TRBJ2-5; TRBD1 might be the D (5 bases). V was shortened by 4 bases and J by 1 base, with 10 bases between the two germline ends. Germline CDR1 reads SQVTM; CDR2 reads ANQGSEA. There are 13 residues in the CDR3. The DNA of the CDR3 is TGCAGCGTTGGATCAGGGCCCCAAGAGACCCAGTACTTC. Translated: CSVGSGPQETQYF.

The gene calls are TRBV9 and TRBJ2-1; D gene uncertain. V shed 3 bases and J shed 11 bases, with 9 bases lying between them. The CDR3 totals 11 residues. Germline V CDR1 and CDR2: SGDLS, YYNGEE. Here the CDR3 DNA reads TGTGCCAGCAGCGGTGGCCCTAAGCAGTTCTTC. It codes for CASSGGPKQFF. Filled out from reference TRBV9 and TRBJ2-1, the complete variable domain reads DSGVTQTPKHLITATGQRVTLRCSPRSGDLSVYWYQQSLDQGLQFLIQYYNGEERAKGNILERFSAQQFPDLHSELNLSSLELGDSALYFCASSGGPKQFFGPGTRLTVL.

The J gene is TRBJ1-4, the V gene TRBV19, with 7 bases that match TRBD1. Losses at the gene ends were 5 bases for V and 10 bases for J; bases not matched to a gene: 10. Germline V lookup: CDR1 LNHDA, CDR2 SQIVND (reference sequence). This CDR3 is 14 amino acids long. The CDR3 sequence: CASSPGTATLKLFF. DNA of the CDR3: TGTGCCAGTAGTCCCGGGACAGCTACCCTAAAACTGTTTTTT.

This chain connects TRBV7-8 to TRBJ1-6, with TRBD1 as a possible D gene (6 bases). The V gene lost 3 bases and the J gene lost 4 bases, with 16 bases spanning the gap. The CDR3 extends over 17 amino acids. Germline CDR1 SGHVS, CDR2 FQNEAQ. The CDR3 sequence: CASSFSPGGSYNSPLHF. Here the CDR3 DNA reads TGTGCCAGCAGCTTCTCCCCGGGGGGCTCTTATAATTCACCCCTCCACTTT. Full variable domain (rest looked up from reference TRBV7-8 and TRBJ1-6): GAGVSQSPRYKVAKRGQDVALRCDPISGHVSLFWYQQALGQGPEFLTYFQNEAQLDKSGLPSDRFFAERPEGSVSTLKIQRTQQEDSAVYLCASSFSPGGSYNSPLHFGNGTRLTVT.

The chain has TRBV12-5 and TRBJ2-4; D not resolved. The CDR3 consists of 12 residues. The ends were cut back, 6 bases at V and 6 bases at J, with 9 bases in the middle. The germline CDR1 and CDR2 sequences are LGHNT and FRNRAP. CDR3 loop: CASGQDLNIQYF. DNA of the CDR3: TGTGCTAGTGGACAAGACTTAAACATTCAGTACTTC.

The V call is TRBV29-1, the J call TRBJ2-3, with D possibly being TRBD2 (6 bases). V was pared by 7 bases and J by 2 bases, with 16 bases between. Germline V gives CDR1 SQVTM, CDR2 ANQGSEA. The CDR3 has 14 amino acids. CDR3 loop: CSAVPGLTTDTQYF. The CDR3 coding sequence is TGCAGCGCAGTACCGGGACTCACCACAGATACGCAGTATTTT.

The genes are TRBV10-1 and TRBJ1-1; possible D gene TRBD1, 5 bases. This CDR3 has 14 amino acids. The ends were cut back, 5 bases at V and 1 base at J, with 11 bases in the middle. Germline loops: CDR1 WNHNN, CDR2 SYGVQD (reference sequence). This CDR3 reads CASSSGGTNTEAFF. DNA of the CDR3: TGCGCCAGCAGTAGCGGGGGTACGAACACTGAAGCTTTCTTT.

V is TRBV5-6 and J is TRBJ2-3; D is ambiguous. This CDR3 has 11 amino acids. CDR1 and CDR2 from the germline V gene are SGHDT and YYEEEE. V was pared by 0 bases and J by 7 bases, with 3 bases between. As DNA, the CDR3 is TGTGCCAGCAGCTTGGGGTATACGCAGTATTTT. It translates to CASSLGYTQYF. Variable domain in full (rest from reference TRBV5-6 and TRBJ2-3): DAGVTQSPTHLIKTRGQQVTLRCSPKSGHDTVSWYQQALGQGPQFIFQYYEEEERQRGNFPDRFSGHQFPNYSSELNVNALLLGDSALYLCASSLGYTQYFGPGTRLTVL.

The rearrangement joins TRBV10-3 to TRBJ1-2; D perhaps matches TRBD1 (5 bases). Germline assignment: CDR1 ENHRY and CDR2 SYGVKD. The CDR3 loop spans 14 amino acids. V was pared by 6 bases and J by 5 bases, with 16 bases between. CDR3 loop: CAISPGTAEYGYTF. For the CDR3, the DNA is TGTGCCATCAGCCCCGGGACGGCCGAATATGGCTACACCTTC.

CDR3 protein: CAIRGDSFYSGNTIYF. CDR3 sequence (DNA): TGTGCCATCAGGGGGGACAGCTTTTACTCTGGAAACACCATATATTTT. The rearrangement joins TRBV10-3 to TRBJ1-3, with 7 bases fitting TRBD1. The CDR3 runs 16 residues. The V gene's germline CDR1 is ENHRY and CDR2 SYGVKD. V gave up 6 bases and J gave up 0 bases; unmatched junction bases: 8.

This clone was counted a single time. The rearrangement uses TRBV4-2 and TRBJ1-2; 7 bases agree with TRBD1. Germline V gene sequence: CDR1 LGHNA, CDR2 YNFKEQ. Unmatched junction bases numbered 3, after V lost 4 bases and J lost 4 bases. This CDR3 has 13 amino acids. The CDR3: CASSRDRAYGYTF. The CDR3, as DNA: TGTGCCAGCAGCCGAGACAGGGCCTATGGCTACACCTTC.

The chain links TRBV20-1 to TRBJ1-1; D is uncertain. Germline V CDR1 and CDR2: DFQATT, SNEGSKA (reference sequence). V dropped 3 bases and J dropped 9 bases, with 8 bases sitting between them. The CDR3 runs to 10 residues. CDR3 in amino acids: CSASAGQAFF. The CDR3 nucleotides read TGCAGTGCTAGTGCGGGCCAAGCTTTCTTT.

The genes are TRBV27 and TRBJ2-5; D not resolved. V lost 10 bases to trimming and J lost 5 bases, with 17 bases between them. The germline V gene has CDR1 MNHEY and CDR2 SMNVEV (reference sequence). This CDR3 comprises 13 residues. CDR3 in DNA: TGTGCCACCACCGCGTGGCAATCGGAGACCCAGTACTTC. This codes for CATTAWQSETQYF.

Worth noting for this clone: Distinct nucleotide sequences in the sample also encode this CDR3. The chain links TRBV2 to TRBJ1-4; 9 nucleotides line up with TRBD1. The germline CDR1 and CDR2 sequences are SNHLY and FYNNEI. The CDR3 runs to 14 residues. Trimming cost V 5 bases and J 8 bases; bases outside gene matches: 6. CDR3: CASSLQGAGEKLFF. In DNA, the CDR3 is TGTGCCAGCAGTCTACAGGGGGCAGGCGAAAAACTGTTTTTT.